Listed here are 9 T cell receptor beta chains from one sample, sequenced in a study of T cell repertoires in cytomegalovirus infection. MiXCR was run by TCRdb on the reads, yielding one entry per CDR3 protein. Among around 630,000 distinct CDR3 sequences listed, around 24% were seen once. The sample comprised CD8+ T cells from PBMCs. Receptor source: a human donor in good health (CMV status not recorded). Some clones in this sample may be carry-over from other donors' samples.

About this clonotype itself: With a much larger clone just one base away, this may be a read error. V usage is TRBV7-9 and J usage is TRBJ1-1; TRBD1 is a possible D gene (5 bases). There are 13 residues in the CDR3. Per germline, CDR1 SEHNR and CDR2 FQNEAQ (reference sequence). In DNA, the CDR3 is TGTGCCAGCAGCAATCCTCAGGGCACTGAAGTTTTCTTT. This encodes CASSNPQGTEVFF.

V gene TRBV29-1 combines with J gene TRBJ2-6, with D unclear. Germline V gene data show CDR1 as SQVTM and CDR2 as ANQGSEA. Trimming stripped 6 bases from V and 0 bases from J, with 15 bases between. The CDR3 is 16 amino acids. CDR3 loop: CSVLTSSFSGANVLTF. The CDR3 DNA follows: TGCAGCGTCTTGACATCTTCTTTCTCTGGGGCCAACGTCCTGACTTTC.

The chain employs TRBV5-6 and TRBJ2-1; D gene unclear. V lost 0 bases, J lost 7 bases, and 11 bases lay in between. Germline assignment: CDR1 SGHDT and CDR2 YYEEEE. This CDR3 comprises 14 residues. CDR3 residues: CASSLERAANEQFF. CDR3 bases: TGTGCCAGCAGCTTGGAACGGGCTGCGAATGAGCAGTTCTTC.

The table lists this clonotype with many counts. This chain connects TRBV7-2 to TRBJ1-2; possibly TRBD1 for D (5 bases). The CDR3 is 16 amino acids. Per germline, CDR1 SGHTA and CDR2 FQGNSA. Trimming shortened V by 5 bases and J by 5 bases, and 21 bases separated the two germline ends. CDR3: CASSLPSSRDGYGYTF. The CDR3 DNA follows: TGTGCCAGCAGCCTCCCCTCCTCCCGGGACGGGTATGGCTACACCTTC.

Ten or more counts support this clonotype. The CDR3 coding sequence is TGTGCCAGCAGCTTAGTGCGGGGGGGCGACGGGGAGCTGTTTTTT. It codes for CASSLVRGGDGELFF. The chain employs TRBV7-2 and TRBJ2-2; 9 bases map to TRBD2. From germline, CDR1 is SGHTA and CDR2 FQGNSA. J was trimmed by 7 bases and V by 1 base; bases with no gene match: 4. This CDR3 has 15 residues.

This clonotype has only a few counts. The V gene is TRBV6-2 or TRBV6-3, the J gene TRBJ2-4; TRBD2 might be the D (6 bases). V was clipped by 6 bases and J by 9 bases, with 15 bases between them. Germline-derived CDR1 and CDR2 are MNHEY and SVGEGT. This CDR3 is 13 amino acids long. This chain's CDR3 is CASSLPGDGIQYF. As DNA, the CDR3 is TGTGCCAGCAGCCTACCGGGAGACGGCATTCAGTACTTC.

This clonotype was seen more than once but under ten times. The rearrangement links TRBV28 to TRBJ2-2; tentative D call: TRBD1 (6 bases). Germline lookup yields CDR1 MDHEN and CDR2 SYDVKM. V gave up 2 bases and J gave up 4 bases, with 17 bases separating them. The CDR3 contains 17 residues. This chain's CDR3 is CASSLDPTGMGTGELFF. In nucleotides, the CDR3 is TGTGCCAGCAGTTTAGATCCTACAGGGATGGGCACCGGGGAGCTGTTTTTT.

This clonotype showed up just a few times. This chain uses TRBV5-5 with TRBJ2-5; TRBD1 aligns across 10 bases. V trimming: 5 bases; J trimming: 2 bases; junction bases outside the gene matches: 9. Germline V gene lookup returns CDR1 SGHKS and CDR2 YYEKEE (reference sequence). The length of the CDR3 is 16 residues. The CDR3 sequence is CASSYPGTGEQETQYF. The DNA of the CDR3 is TGTGCCAGCAGTTACCCGGGGACAGGGGAGCAAGAGACCCAGTACTTC.

This clonotype was seen at least ten times. The chain employs TRBV15 and TRBJ2-2; D is perhaps TRBD1 or TRBD2 (6 bases each). Germline lookup yields CDR1 LNHNV and CDR2 YYDKDF (reference sequence). V was shortened by 1 base and J by 5 bases, with 11 bases between the two germline ends. This CDR3 region has 15 residues. The CDR3 nucleotides are TGTGCCACCAGCAGAGTGGGGGGCTGGACCGGGGAGCTGTTTTTT. Translation gives CATSRVGGWTGELFF.